These T cell receptor beta chains were read from a single sample in a study of human T cells and chemical hapten exposure. TCRdb reprocessed the RACE reads with MiXCR, giving one entry per CDR3 protein. The repertoire holds some 81,000 distinct CDR3 sequences, with around 10% as singletons. The sample was whole blood, taken in connection with sensitization to the hapten diphenylcyclopropenone (DPC). These receptor sequences come from a man in his late teens or twenties with alopecia areata. Some clones in this sample may be carry-over from other donors' samples. Each CDR3 is given with its conserved first and last residue. D genes are given only for firm matches. Rows give clone size only sometimes, using once, few, many, or a class for an expanded clone.

v_gene	len	d_gene	abundance	j_gene	CDR3aa	CDR3nt
TRBV7-3	15	-	-	TRBJ1-1	CASSLANRENTEAFF	TGTGCCAGCAGCCTAGCCAATCGGGAGAACACTGAAGCTTTCTTT
TRBV3-1	14	-	many	TRBJ1-2	CASSQNVDDQGYTF	TGTGCCAGCAGCCAAAATGTCGACGACCAAGGCTACACCTTC
TRBV11-2	16	TRBD1	few	TRBJ2-2	CASSFETGGFTGELFF	TGTGCCAGCAGCTTCGAGACAGGGGGATTCACCGGGGAGCTGTTTTTT
TRBV29-1	13	-	many	TRBJ2-1	CSAGAGDYNEQFF	TGCAGCGCGGGGGCAGGGGACTACAATGAGCAGTTCTTC
TRBV5-1	15	TRBD1	few	TRBJ2-7	CASSLRDRVSYEQYF	TGCGCCAGCAGCTTGAGGGACAGGGTATCCTACGAGCAGTACTTC
TRBV20-1	11	-	few	TRBJ2-7	CSAPHSYEQYF	TGCAGTGCCCCCCACTCCTACGAGCAGTACTTC
TRBV24-1	14	-	-	TRBJ2-7	CATSDPYKDYEQYF	TGTGCCACCAGTGATCCCTACAAGGACTACGAGCAGTACTTC
TRBV6-6	15	-	many	TRBJ2-1	CASSYGSFTYNEQFF	TGTGCCAGCAGTTACGGCTCCTTCACCTACAATGAGCAGTTCTTC
TRBV19	15	-	many	TRBJ2-3	CASSSRTGGTDTQYF	TGTGCCAGTAGCAGTAGGACCGGGGGCACAGATACGCAGTATTTT
TRBV29-1	14	TRBD1	few	TRBJ2-7	CSVSEKGALYEQYF	TGCAGCGTTTCTGAAAAGGGGGCTTTATACGAGCAGTACTTC
TRBV11-2	16	-	few	TRBJ1-1	CASSLGRGLMNTEAFF	TGTGCCAGCAGCTTAGGAAGAGGACTTATGAACACTGAAGCTTTCTTT
TRBV4-3	16	TRBD1	few	TRBJ1-2	CASSQDPVRGLYGYTF	TGCGCCAGCAGCCAAGATCCGGTCAGGGGGCTGTATGGCTACACCTTC
TRBV2	13	-	-	TRBJ2-2	CASSATYTGELFF	TGTGCCAGCAGTGCTACTTACACCGGGGAGCTGTTTTTT
TRBV11-1	13	-	-	TRBJ2-7	CASSPDTNYEQYF	TGTGCCAGCAGCCCCGACACGAACTACGAGCAGTACTTC
TRBV21-1	9	-	few	TRBJ2-7	CASSNEQYF	TGTGCCAGCAGCAACGAGCAGTACTTC
TRBV6-5	15	-	few	TRBJ2-3	CASSYNGRLTDTQYF	TGTGCCAGCAGTTACAACGGTCGATTGACAGATACGCAGTATTTT
TRBV7-5	20	-	few	TRBJ1-4	CISVSEGTTGGMWTNEKLFF	-
TRBV7-2	16	TRBD1	-	TRBJ2-5	CASSFGTGMRSETQYF	TGTGCCAGCAGCTTCGGGACAGGGATGAGGTCTGAGACCCAGTACTTC
TRBV11-2	17	-	-	TRBJ2-1	CASSLDPPGHGYNEQFF	TGTGCCAGCAGCTTAGATCCCCCGGGACACGGCTACAATGAGCAGTTCTTC
TRBV11-2	14	TRBD1	few	TRBJ1-6	CASSRTGLNSPLHF	TGTGCCAGCTCCCGGACAGGGCTTAATTCACCCCTCCACTTT
TRBV28	14	-	-	TRBJ1-5	CASSLQDSNQPQHF	TGTGCCAGCAGTTTACAGGATAGCAATCAGCCCCAGCATTTT
TRBV7-9	16	-	few	TRBJ1-3	CASRNRKQASGNTIYF	TGTGCCAGCAGAAATCGGAAGCAGGCCTCTGGAAACACCATATATTTT
TRBV4-1	14	-	many	TRBJ2-3	CASSLPVGTDTQYF	TGCGCCAGCAGCCTCCCGGTGGGCACAGATACGCAGTATTTT
TRBV6-5	18	TRBD1	many	TRBJ1-2	CASINSPNPGQGPLGYTF	TGTGCCAGCATAAACAGCCCTAATCCGGGACAGGGTCCGTTGGGCTACACCTTC
TRBV28	13	TRBD1	many	TRBJ2-7	CASSGGTGHEQYF	TGTGCCAGCAGCGGGGGGACAGGGCACGAGCAGTACTTC
TRBV27	14	-	many	TRBJ1-1	CASRLGEMNTEAFF	TGTGCCAGCAGATTAGGGGAAATGAACACTGAAGCTTTCTTT